A single sample gave rise to the 13 T cell receptor beta chains below, sequenced in a study of control samples from healthy donors and cancer patients (TCRdb year 2020). Receptors were amplified or captured by the immunoSEQ multiplex PCR assay. In TCRdb, the immuneACCESS table is reduced to in-frame sequences with V and J assigned. These tables do not hold every clone; where another copy was compared, an unresolved V gene accounts for under half, and the others remain unexplained. The sample contains 55,000 to 85,000 clones, roughly 91% of them found a single time. 15% to 20% of the sample is taken by the ten largest. Sample: PBMCs. These receptors were obtained from a man in his 60s with lung cancer.

A single count supports this clone. The V gene is TRBV5-5, the J gene TRBJ1-4; 7 bases fit TRBD1. The V and J ends lost 4 bases and 0 bases, in that order; junction bases with no gene match: 6. CDR3 length: 16 amino acids. The germline V gene encodes CDR1 SGHKS and CDR2 YYEKEE (reference sequence). The CDR3 spells CASSRAGTATNEKLFF. The DNA for the CDR3 is TGTGCCAGCAGCAGAGCGGGGACAGCAACTAATGAAAAACTGTTTTTT.

The chain recombines TRBV6-5 with TRBJ2-2, with a weak D call TRBD2 (5 bases). CDR3 length: 16 amino acids. V was shortened by 0 bases and J by 1 base, with 9 bases between the two germline ends. Germline V gives CDR1 MNHEY, CDR2 SVGAGI. Written as DNA, the CDR3 is TGTGCCAGCAGTTACTCTTTCGGGGTGAACACCGGGGAGCTGTTTTTT. Protein sequence: CASSYSFGVNTGELFF.

The rearrangement links TRBV12-3 or TRBV12-4 to TRBJ2-1; TRBD2 aligns across 7 bases. The CDR3 spans 12 residues. Trimming took 3 bases from V and 7 from J; bases not matched to a gene: 0. DNA for the CDR3: TGTGCCAGCAGTTTGGGGGGGAATGAGCAGTTCTTC. It codes for CASSLGGNEQFF.

This clone appeared once. The V and J genes are TRBV5-1 and TRBJ1-5; 10 nucleotides match TRBD1. CDR3 length: 14 residues. Losses at the gene ends were 4 bases for V and 8 bases for J; bases not matched to a gene: 6. Germline-derived CDR1 and CDR2 are SGHRS and YFSETQ. CDR3 amino acids: CASSPGQGEEPQHF. The CDR3 region has the DNA TGCGCCAGCAGCCCAGGACAGGGGGAGGAGCCCCAGCATTTT.

The V gene is TRBV11-1, the J gene TRBJ2-5; 10 bases line up with TRBD1. The CDR3 spans 16 residues. The V segment lost 6 bases and the J segment 1 base; nucleotides outside the gene matches: 8. Germline loops: CDR1 SGHAT, CDR2 FQDESV (reference sequence). The CDR3 loop is CASRDRGPPGQETQYF. DNA of the CDR3: TGTGCCAGCAGAGACAGGGGGCCCCCTGGCCAAGAGACCCAGTACTTC.

This chain uses TRBV19 with TRBJ1-5; D might be TRBD1 (6 bases). The V gene lost 3 bases and the J gene lost 1 base, with 10 bases spanning the gap. The germline CDR1 and CDR2 sequences are LNHDA and SQIVND (reference sequence). This CDR3 contains 15 residues. DNA of the CDR3: TGTGCCAGTAGTATGGTAGGGGGAAGCAATCAGCCCCAGCATTTT. This gives the protein CASSMVGGSNQPQHF. Together with reference TRBV19 and TRBJ1-5, the CDR3 gives the full variable domain: DGGITQSPKYLFRKEGQNVTLSCEQNLNHDAMYWYRQDPGQGLRLIYYSQIVNDFQKGDIAEGYSVSREKKESFPLTVTSAQKNPTAFYLCASSMVGGSNQPQHFGDGTRLSIL.

CDR3 sequence: CATSLVNTEAFF. DNA for the CDR3: TGTGCCACCTCGCTGGTGAACACTGAAGCTTTCTTT. V and J are TRBV6-5 and TRBJ1-1; D remains ambiguous. Trimming shortened V by 10 bases and J by 0 bases, and 9 bases separated the two germline ends. This CDR3 is 12 amino acids long. CDR1 is MNHEY and CDR2 is SVGAGI in the germline V gene.

The chain is built from TRBV4-2 and TRBJ2-2, with no clear D. Per the germline V gene, CDR1 is LGHNA and CDR2 is YNFKEQ. CDR3 size: 12 residues. The ends were cut back, 1 base at V and 7 bases at J, with 4 bases in the middle. In DNA form, the CDR3 reads TGTGCCAGCAGCCAAGTAGGCGGGGAGCTGTTTTTT. Translation gives CASSQVGGELFF.

The chain recombines TRBV5-1 with TRBJ1-4; 7 bases are a match to TRBD1. The CDR3 contains 17 residues. Germline-derived CDR1 and CDR2 are SGHRS and YFSETQ. After removal of 1 base from V and 5 bases from J, the junction contained 11 bases not matched to a gene. CDR3 region: CASSLTPVDRRNEKLFF. The DNA of the CDR3 is TGCGCCAGCAGCTTGACACCAGTGGACAGGAGGAATGAAAAACTGTTTTTT.

The chain uses TRBV7-3 and TRBJ1-1; no firm D call. The germline gives CDR1 SGHTA, CDR2 FQGTGA. Trimming pared 5 bases from V and 0 bases from J, leaving 7 bases between. CDR3 length: 13 amino acids. The CDR3 DNA is TGTGCCAGCAGCACTCAGATGAACACTGAAGCTTTCTTT. Translating it yields CASSTQMNTEAFF.

The chain joins TRBV5-1 to TRBJ2-1; 15 nucleotides line up with TRBD2. CDR3 size: 18 residues. Germline V gene data show CDR1 as SGHRS and CDR2 as YFSETQ. The V and J ends lost 2 bases and 4 bases, in that order; junction bases with no gene match: 7. The CDR3 protein is CASSLPGLAGGSYNEQFF. The DNA of the CDR3 is TGCGCCAGCAGCTTACCGGGACTAGCGGGGGGATCATACAATGAGCAGTTCTTC.

This chain links TRBV19 with TRBJ1-1; D is uncertain. Trimming cost V 8 bases and J 5 bases, with 12 bases left between them. This CDR3 has 12 residues. The V gene's germline CDR1 is LNHDA and CDR2 SQIVND (reference sequence). CDR3 in amino acids: CASRTGRTEAFF. The CDR3 nucleotides read TGTGCCAGTCGGACGGGTCGGACTGAAGCTTTCTTT.

The genes are TRBV11-2 and TRBJ2-7; D is ambiguous. This CDR3 has 12 residues. V gave up 0 bases and J gave up 5 bases, with 5 bases separating them. CDR1 is SGHAT, CDR2 FQNNGV, per germline. The CDR3 DNA sequence: TGTGCCAGCAGCTTAGATAGGGACGAGCAGTACTTC. Translated, it gives CASSLDRDEQYF.